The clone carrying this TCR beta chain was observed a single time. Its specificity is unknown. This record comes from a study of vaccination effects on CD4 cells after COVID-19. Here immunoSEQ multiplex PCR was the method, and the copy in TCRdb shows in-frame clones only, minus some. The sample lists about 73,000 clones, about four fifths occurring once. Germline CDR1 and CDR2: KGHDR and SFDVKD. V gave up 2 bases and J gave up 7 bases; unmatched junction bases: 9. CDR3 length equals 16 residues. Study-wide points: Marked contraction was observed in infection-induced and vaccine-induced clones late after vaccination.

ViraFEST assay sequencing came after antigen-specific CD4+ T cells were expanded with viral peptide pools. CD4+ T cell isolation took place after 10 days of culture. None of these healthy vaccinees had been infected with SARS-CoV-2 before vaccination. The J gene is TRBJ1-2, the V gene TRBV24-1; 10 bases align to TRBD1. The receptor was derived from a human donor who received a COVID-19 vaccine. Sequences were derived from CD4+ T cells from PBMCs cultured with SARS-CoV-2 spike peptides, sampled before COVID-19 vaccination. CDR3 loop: CATSDSWTGGLGGYTF. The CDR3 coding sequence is TGTGCCACCAGTGATTCCTGGACAGGGGGGCTTGGTGGCTACACCTTC.